This T cell receptor beta chain was captured in a study of Ad26.COV2.S vaccination and SARS-CoV-2 variants. Study overall: Recipients of Ad26.COV2.S got it intramuscularly, once or twice 56 days apart. Findings and caveats of the study: Total T cell responses may have been underestimated by the TCR breadth and depth analyses. Non-spike TCR breadth did not differ much between vaccine and placebo recipients.

The sample's treatment: some 19 received Ad26.COV2.S at low or high dose, single or two shots; several received placebo; per-sample allocation not given. Each sample was drawn 63 days after the first injection (of vaccine or placebo). An adult of 18-55 years in Boston served as donor. Points on this clone: What it recognizes is unknown.

The repertoire was sequenced with immunoSEQ multiplex PCR; TCRdb's copy has only in-frame clones and lacks some. Among over 250,000 clones, about 89% were seen once, and the ten largest hold approximately 3.3%. This CDR3 comprises 16 residues. Looked up from germline, CDR1 is WNHNN and CDR2 is SYGVQD (reference sequence). V lost 4 bases, J lost 0 bases, and 10 bases lay in between. The sample here was peripheral blood, taken in a trial of Ad26.COV2.S vaccine versus placebo. The rearrangement uses TRBV10-1 and TRBJ2-6; weak D call: TRBD1 (6 bases). The sequence was obtained from a person aged 18-65 years who received the Ad26.COV2.S COVID-19 vaccine or a placebo. The DNA for the CDR3 is TGCGCCAGCAGTGGGACAGTGAGCTCTGGGGCCAACGTCCTGACTTTC. This gives the protein CASSGTVSSGANVLTF.